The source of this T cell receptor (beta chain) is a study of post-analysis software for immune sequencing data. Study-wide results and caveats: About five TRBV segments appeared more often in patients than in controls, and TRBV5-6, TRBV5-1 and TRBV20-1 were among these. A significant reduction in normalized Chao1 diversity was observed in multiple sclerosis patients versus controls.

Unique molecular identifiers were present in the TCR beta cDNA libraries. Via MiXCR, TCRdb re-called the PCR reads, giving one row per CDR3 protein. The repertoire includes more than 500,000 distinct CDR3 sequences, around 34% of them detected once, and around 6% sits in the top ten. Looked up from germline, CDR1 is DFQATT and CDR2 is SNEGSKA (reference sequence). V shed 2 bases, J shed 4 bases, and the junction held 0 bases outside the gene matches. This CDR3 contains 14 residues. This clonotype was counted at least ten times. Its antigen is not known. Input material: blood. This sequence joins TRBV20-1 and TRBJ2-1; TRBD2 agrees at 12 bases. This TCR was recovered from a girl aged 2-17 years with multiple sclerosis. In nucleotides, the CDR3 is TGCAGTGCTAGACTAGCGGGGGGGTACAATGAGCAGTTCTTC. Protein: CSARLAGGYNEQFF.